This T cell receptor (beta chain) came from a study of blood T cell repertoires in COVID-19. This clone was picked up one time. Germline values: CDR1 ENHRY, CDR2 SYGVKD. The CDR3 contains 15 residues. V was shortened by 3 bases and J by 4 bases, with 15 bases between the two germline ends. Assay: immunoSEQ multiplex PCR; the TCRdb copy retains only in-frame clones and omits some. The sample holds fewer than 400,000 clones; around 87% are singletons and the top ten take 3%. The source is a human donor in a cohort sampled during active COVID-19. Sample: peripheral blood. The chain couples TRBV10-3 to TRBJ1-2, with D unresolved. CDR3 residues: CAISDVNLEIYGYTF. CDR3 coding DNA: TGTGCCATCAGTGACGTAAACCTGGAGATCTATGGCTACACCTTC.